This entry lists 24 T cell receptor beta chains sequenced from one sample in a study of metastatic and nonmetastatic thyroid tumors. TCRdb re-clonotyped the PCR reads through MiXCR. Of around 6,600 clones in the sample, 27% were seen once. Before thyroid surgery, none of the patients had received any treatment. What was sequenced was adjacent normal tissue. The receptors stem from a male donor with papillary thyroid cancer or a benign thyroid nodule (not recorded which). Some clones in this sample may be carry-over from other donors' samples.

A few counts support this clone. This chain connects TRBV2 to TRBJ2-2, with D tentatively TRBD2 (6 bases). CDR1 is SNHLY and CDR2 is FYNNEI in the germline V gene. This CDR3 has 15 amino acids. V gave up 4 bases and J gave up 4 bases, with 13 bases separating them. The CDR3 DNA reads TGTGCCAGCAGTGGACTAGGGGCTTCCACCGGGGAGCTGTTTTTT. It specifies CASSGLGASTGELFF.

The table lists this clone with a few counts. The chain couples TRBV20-1 to TRBJ1-4; D gene unclear. Trimming took 5 bases from V and 0 from J, leaving 7 bases between them. The CDR3 has 13 amino acids. Per the germline V gene, CDR1 is DFQATT and CDR2 is SNEGSKA (reference sequence). The CDR3, as DNA: TGCAGTGCTCTACAGTCAACTAATGAAAAACTGTTTTTT. Its translation: CSALQSTNEKLFF.

This clone was detected a few times. The chain couples TRBV20-1 to TRBJ2-1; TRBD2 agrees at 7 bases. Germline V gene data show CDR1 as DFQATT and CDR2 as SNEGSKA (reference sequence). V was pared by 0 bases and J by 7 bases, with 9 bases of the junction left unmatched. There are 15 residues in the CDR3. The CDR3 DNA follows: TGCAGTGCTAGAGATCTGGGACTAAGTCGGAATGAGCAGTTCTTC. Protein sequence: CSARDLGLSRNEQFF.

This clone is medium-sized (0.01 to 0.1%) in the sample. The rearrangement uses TRBV4-3 and TRBJ2-7; 9 nucleotides align to TRBD1. The CDR3 runs 13 residues. J lost 5 bases, V lost 4 bases, and 3 bases had no gene match. Germline V CDR1 and CDR2: LGHNA, YSLEER. The CDR3 region has the DNA TGCGCCAGCAGCCGCCGGACAGGGGACGAGCAGTACTTC. Translated, it gives CASSRRTGDEQYF.

This clone is labeled as medium-sized. The chain recombines TRBV20-1 with TRBJ2-1; D gene ambiguous. CDR1 is DFQATT, CDR2 SNEGSKA, per germline (reference sequence). CDR3 size: 16 residues. The V and J ends lost 0 bases and 6 bases respectively, with 18 bases between them. The CDR3: CSAREWGFQGSNEQFF. The DNA for the CDR3 is TGCAGTGCTAGAGAGTGGGGATTCCAAGGATCCAATGAGCAGTTCTTC.

This clone is medium-sized by share. The rearrangement uses TRBV28 and TRBJ1-2; maybe TRBD1 (5 bases). Looked up from germline, CDR1 is MDHEN and CDR2 is SYDVKM. The CDR3 runs to 14 residues. Trimming removed 5 bases from V and 4 bases from J, with 14 bases in between. CDR3 in DNA: TGTGCCAGCAGTCCGGCCAGGCAGGGCTATGGCTACACCTTC. Protein sequence: CASSPARQGYGYTF.

This chain joins TRBV20-1 and TRBJ2-7; 7 positions match TRBD2. Losses at the gene ends were 6 bases for V and 3 bases for J; bases not matched to a gene: 17. This CDR3 has 16 amino acids. CDR1 is DFQATT and CDR2 is SNEGSKA in the germline V gene (reference sequence). The CDR3 DNA is TGCAGTGCAAGACCGGCTAGCGGCAGGTTAGGCTACGAGCAGTACTTC. It translates to CSARPASGRLGYEQYF.

The CDR3 nucleotides read TGTGCCAGCAGCACGGGACTGCCTCCAGACACCATATATTTT. Protein product: CASSTGLPPDTIYF. V usage is TRBV7-2 and J usage is TRBJ1-3; tentatively, D is TRBD1 (5 bases). The V end lost 5 bases, the J end lost 8 bases, and 16 bases lay between the germline ends. Germline V gene data show CDR1 as SGHTA and CDR2 as FQGNSA. The CDR3 loop spans 14 amino acids.

CDR3 region: CASREQGDGQPQHF. The CDR3 nucleotides read TGTGCCAGCAGAGAACAGGGGGACGGTCAGCCCCAGCATTTT. The genes are TRBV2 and TRBJ1-5, with 8 nucleotides matching TRBD1. J was trimmed by 6 bases and V by 6 bases; bases with no gene match: 7. This CDR3 contains 14 residues. CDR1 SNHLY and CDR2 FYNNEI come from the germline V gene.

This clone was observed a few times. This CDR3 is also generated by other DNA sequences in the sample. V and J are TRBV19 and TRBJ1-2; 8 bases map to TRBD1. The V segment lost 5 bases and the J segment 8 bases; nucleotides outside the gene matches: 10. This CDR3 contains 14 residues. Per the germline V gene, CDR1 is LNHDA and CDR2 is SQIVND (reference sequence). This CDR3 reads CASSGGQGFGGYTF. DNA of the CDR3: TGTGCCAGTAGTGGAGGACAGGGATTTGGGGGCTACACCTTC.

The gene calls are TRBV20-1 and TRBJ2-3; D remains ambiguous. The CDR3 loop spans 14 amino acids. Trimming stripped 6 bases from V and 1 base from J, with 14 bases between. Germline V gene sequence: CDR1 DFQATT, CDR2 SNEGSKA (reference sequence). CDR3 DNA: TGCAGTGCGGAACTTGGGGTACGCACAGATACGCAGTATTTT. Encoded protein: CSAELGVRTDTQYF.

This clone is labeled medium-sized. The chain recombines TRBV7-2 with TRBJ1-1; 10 nucleotides match TRBD1. V gave up 2 bases and J gave up 5 bases; unmatched junction bases: 17. There are 19 residues in the CDR3. Germline CDR1 is SGHTA and CDR2 is FQGNSA. The CDR3 is CASSLWDSETGGLGTEAFF. The CDR3 nucleotides read TGTGCCAGCAGCTTATGGGATTCGGAGACAGGGGGCCTCGGGACTGAAGCTTTCTTT.

This clone showed up just a few times. The V and J genes are TRBV6-1 and TRBJ1-2; D gene ambiguous. Germline V gene data show CDR1 as MNHNS and CDR2 as SASEGT. Trimming left V 5 bases short and J 2 bases short, with 9 bases between. The CDR3 totals 13 residues. CDR3 amino acids: CASSQGPNYGYTF. The CDR3 DNA sequence: TGTGCCAGCAGTCAAGGTCCAAACTATGGCTACACCTTC.

The chain has TRBV19 and TRBJ1-2; D may be TRBD1 (6 bases). The CDR3 extends over 15 amino acids. V was trimmed by 1 base and J by 7 bases, leaving 16 bases between them. Per the germline V gene, CDR1 is LNHDA and CDR2 is SQIVND (reference sequence). The CDR3 nucleotides are TGTGCCAGTAGTATAGGAGGGGGTTTCTTCGGTGGCTACACCTTC. This codes for CASSIGGGFFGGYTF.

J is TRBJ1-2 and V is TRBV20-1; maybe TRBD1 (5 bases). Germline V gene data show CDR1 as DFQATT and CDR2 as SNEGSKA (reference sequence). V was cut by 1 base and J by 5 bases, with 20 bases left in between. This CDR3 contains 16 residues. CDR3 sequence reads: CSARGDLVGAIYGYTF. The CDR3 DNA sequence: TGCAGTGCTAGAGGGGACCTCGTTGGGGCTATATATGGCTACACCTTC.

This clone has a single count. The chain carries TRBV20-1 and TRBJ2-3; perhaps TRBD2 as D (5 bases). CDR3 length equals 15 residues. The V gene's germline CDR1 is DFQATT and CDR2 SNEGSKA (reference sequence). V shed 0 bases and J shed 2 bases, with 12 bases lying between them. CDR3 sequence (DNA): TGCAGTGCTAGAGATAGGCAGGACTTCACAGATACGCAGTATTTT. Encoded protein: CSARDRQDFTDTQYF.

The V and J genes are TRBV11-2 and TRBJ2-1; D possibly corresponds to TRBD2 (5 bases). The CDR3 contains 17 residues. The V end was cut by 3 bases, the J end by 0 bases, with 15 bases between. CDR1 is SGHAT and CDR2 is FQNNGV in the germline V gene. CDR3 coding DNA: TGTGCCAGCAGCTTCCCCCGTAGCGTGAGCTCCTACAATGAGCAGTTCTTC. Protein: CASSFPRSVSSYNEQFF.

This clone has ten or more counts. The rearrangement uses TRBV5-1 and TRBJ1-2, with TRBD1 identical over 7 bases. The CDR3 is made up of 15 amino acids. V shed 0 bases, J shed 4 bases, and the junction held 6 bases outside the gene matches. In germline, CDR1 is SGHRS, CDR2 YFSETQ. The CDR3 is CASSLEPGTAYGYTF. The CDR3 DNA reads as TGCGCCAGCAGCTTGGAACCGGGGACAGCCTATGGCTACACCTTC.

The chain couples TRBV28 to TRBJ2-1; the D call may be TRBD1 or TRBD2 (6 bases each). The V end lost 8 bases, the J end lost 9 bases, and 17 bases lay between the germline ends. This CDR3 spans 13 amino acids. CDR1 is MDHEN and CDR2 is SYDVKM in the germline V gene. The CDR3 loop reads CASLHGGLSEQFF. The CDR3 region has the DNA TGTGCCAGCCTACACGGGGGCCTAAGTGAGCAGTTCTTC.

The chain combines TRBV20-1 with TRBJ2-1; 9 nucleotides agree with TRBD1. The CDR3 totals 15 residues. The junction had 7 bases not matched to a gene; V was cut back by 7 bases and J by 0 bases. CDR1 and CDR2 (germline): DFQATT, SNEGSKA (reference sequence). The CDR3 spells CSGVPGQGSYNEQFF. DNA for the CDR3: TGCAGTGGGGTCCCGGGACAGGGCTCCTACAATGAGCAGTTCTTC.

This clone occurred many times. The chain combines TRBV27 with TRBJ2-2, with D maybe TRBD2 (5 bases). The length of the CDR3 is 13 residues. V was clipped by 7 bases and J by 9 bases, with 15 bases between them. Germline V lookup: CDR1 MNHEY, CDR2 SMNVEV (reference sequence). In DNA form, the CDR3 reads TGTGCCAGCACCAACCTCGGGAACAGGGAGCTGTTTTTT. Its translation: CASTNLGNRELFF.

Sample share makes this clone medium-sized (0.01 to 0.1%). This chain links TRBV7-8 with TRBJ2-7, with 8 bases aligning to TRBD1. Germline CDR1 is SGHVS and CDR2 is FQNEAQ. The V segment lost 6 bases and the J segment 1 base; nucleotides outside the gene matches: 8. This CDR3 is 15 amino acids long. Written as DNA, the CDR3 is TGTGCCAGCAGTTACGGGGGACAGGAGTCCTACGAGCAGTACTTC. Protein sequence: CASSYGGQESYEQYF.

The chain combines TRBV2 with TRBJ2-7; D ambiguous. The CDR3 runs to 13 residues. Trimming shortened V by 7 bases and J by 0 bases, and 10 bases separated the two germline ends. CDR1 is SNHLY and CDR2 is FYNNEI in the germline V gene. The CDR3 DNA reads as TGTGCCAGCAAAATCCCGAGCTCCTACGAGCAGTACTTC. This sequence encodes CASKIPSSYEQYF.

This clone was seen a few times. The rearrangement uses TRBV28 and TRBJ1-3; D perhaps matches TRBD1 (5 bases). The length of the CDR3 is 15 residues. Germline V gene lookup returns CDR1 MDHEN and CDR2 SYDVKM. Trimming pared 8 bases from V and 0 bases from J, leaving 14 bases between. The CDR3 spells CASGGGPDSGNTIYF. DNA for the CDR3: TGTGCCAGCGGGGGAGGCCCAGACTCTGGAAACACCATATATTTT.